A selection of T cell receptor beta chains follows, all from one sample in a study of tumor and adjacent non-tumor tissue in lung cancer. TCRdb re-analysed the multiplex PCR reads in MiXCR, keeping a single row per CDR3 protein. This table has under 150,000 distinct CDR3 sequences, 66% appearing once. The sequenced sample consisted of lung tumor tissue. Source of these receptors: a man aged 25-45 years with non-small cell lung cancer. Both conserved end residues are part of each CDR3.

CDR3: CASSLLGGLSYEQYF
J: TRBJ2-7
V: TRBV5-6
length: 15

CDR3: CSARTLGEYNEQFF
J: TRBJ2-1
V: TRBV20-1
length: 14

CDR3: CASSLEGLYEQYF
J: TRBJ2-7
V: TRBV5-1
length: 13

CDR3: CASSLDRGDNEQFF
J: TRBJ2-1
V: TRBV11-2
length: 14

CDR3: CASSLTRDRDSYEQYF
J: TRBJ2-7
V: TRBV6-6
length: 16

CDR3: CVSSKIAGDTGELFF
J: TRBJ2-2
V: TRBV11-3
length: 15

CDR3: CASSLGIYGGVSEQFF
J: TRBJ2-1
V: TRBV11-2
length: 16

CDR3: CSGRVLAGREGTRNTQYF
J: TRBJ2-3
V: TRBV20-1
length: 18

CDR3: CDSSRTSGGQETQYF
J: TRBJ2-5
V: TRBV6-6
length: 15

CDR3: CSVGDSRSYEQYF
J: TRBJ2-7
V: TRBV29-1
length: 13

CDR3: CTSSNLIREQYF
J: TRBJ2-7
V: TRBV12-3/TRBV12-4
length: 12

CDR3: CASSFLAQYNEQFF
J: TRBJ2-1
V: TRBV11-2
length: 14

CDR3: CASAPISGRVEQYF
J: TRBJ2-7
V: TRBV12-3/TRBV12-4
length: 14

CDR3: CASTQNRGVNEKPFF
J: TRBJ1-4
V: TRBV6-6
length: 15

CDR3: CASSSYGESPLHF
J: TRBJ1-6
V: TRBV6-5
length: 13

CDR3: CASRKLAWEQFF
J: TRBJ2-1
V: TRBV12-3/TRBV12-4
length: 12

CDR3: CASIVEVGKLFF
J: TRBJ1-4
V: TRBV11-2
length: 12

CDR3: CASSLAWTYNEQFF
J: TRBJ2-1
V: TRBV7-2
length: 14

CDR3: CASTRWTGTGELFF
J: TRBJ2-2
V: TRBV5-1
length: 14

CDR3: CASSFENSPLHF
J: TRBJ1-6
V: TRBV7-9
length: 12

CDR3: CASSVGLRVNNEQSF
J: TRBJ2-1
V: TRBV11-2
length: 15

CDR3: CASTDLGQGATGKLFF
J: TRBJ2-2
V: TRBV6-2/TRBV6-3
length: 16

CDR3: CASSLVPGVYEQYF
J: TRBJ2-7
V: TRBV7-8
length: 14

CDR3: CAISADRVSNYGYTF
J: TRBJ1-2
V: TRBV11-2
length: 15

CDR3: CASSLPGEQFF
J: TRBJ2-1
V: TRBV11-2
length: 11

CDR3: CTSSRGDLQNTEAFF
J: TRBJ1-1
V: TRBV12-3/TRBV12-4
length: 15

CDR3: CATSGQDEQYF
J: TRBJ2-7
V: TRBV24-1
length: 11

CDR3: CAIIGGDCEQYF
J: TRBJ2-7
V: TRBV10-3
length: 12

CDR3: CASLSSGTSRRELFF
J: TRBJ2-2
V: TRBV6-6
length: 15

CDR3: CATRQIEASF
J: TRBJ1-1
V: TRBV6-5
length: 10

CDR3: CAWSVLQSLHF
J: TRBJ1-6
V: TRBV30
length: 11

CDR3: CANSRERSNEKLFF
J: TRBJ1-4
V: TRBV11-1
length: 14

CDR3: CASSEAQQRSQYF
J: TRBJ2-7
V: TRBV6-1
length: 13

CDR3: CASSLEPDRVNSPLHF
J: TRBJ1-6
V: TRBV11-2
length: 16

CDR3: CSASASLQGGNQPQHF
J: TRBJ1-5
V: TRBV20-1
length: 16

CDR3: CSGRQGTLDTQYF
J: TRBJ2-3
V: TRBV29-1
length: 13

CDR3: CSVTGSLAKNIQYF
J: TRBJ2-4
V: TRBV29-1
length: 14

CDR3: CNARATAVNYSYTF
J: TRBJ1-2
V: TRBV20-1
length: 14

CDR3: CASTSWGEAYEQYF
J: TRBJ2-7
V: TRBV6-2/TRBV6-3
length: 14

CDR3: CSVGLTGHGTRYF
J: TRBJ2-5
V: TRBV29-1
length: 13

CDR3: CASSLDFKDMTGPSYEQYF
J: TRBJ2-7
V: TRBV11-2
length: 19

CDR3: CSAIPDRAGQPQHF
J: TRBJ1-5
V: TRBV20-1
length: 14

CDR3: CASSLGQGNSYEQYF
J: TRBJ2-7
V: TRBV6-5
length: 15

CDR3: CATRPGLGWTGELFF
J: TRBJ2-2
V: TRBV5-1
length: 15

CDR3: CASRQRAPNEQFF
J: TRBJ2-1
V: TRBV11-1
length: 13

CDR3: CASSSVNTGEPFF
J: TRBJ2-2
V: TRBV12-3/TRBV12-4
length: 13

CDR3: CASSYSFKGNTEAFF
J: TRBJ1-1
V: TRBV6-5
length: 15

CDR3: CASSLGGASNQPQHF
J: TRBJ1-5
V: TRBV28
length: 15

CDR3: CANSQTSGVGYEQYF
J: TRBJ2-7
V: TRBV4-1
length: 15

CDR3: CASSYYGRANTEAFF
J: TRBJ1-1
V: TRBV6-5
length: 15

CDR3: CANSYGSSLNSYEQYF
J: TRBJ2-7
V: TRBV6-5
length: 16

CDR3: CASSSRAPGLVGEQFF
J: TRBJ2-1
V: TRBV11-2
length: 16

CDR3: CASGQDPGNLETQYF
J: TRBJ2-5
V: TRBV4-1
length: 15